These 16 T cell receptor beta chains were all obtained from the same sample, sequenced in a study of cytomegalovirus exposure and HLA in healthy donors. 13 Jbeta primers and 60 Vbeta primers were used for the PCR. The table came from immunoSEQ multiplex PCR; TCRdb's copy has only in-frame clones and leaves some out. This sample yields around 130,000 clones, of which about 81% are seen a single time; roughly 3% belongs to the top ten. Material for sequencing was PBMCs. These receptors originate from a middle-aged woman in good health and CMV-seropositive.

The chain recombines TRBV13 with TRBJ1-3, with D maybe TRBD1 (6 bases). The V gene's germline CDR1 is PRHDT and CDR2 FYEKMQ (reference sequence). V lost 0 bases and J 0 bases, leaving 12 bases between the germline ends. This CDR3 is built from 17 residues. CDR3 DNA: TGTGCCAGCAGCTTAGGTTCAGGGGCCCACTCTGGAAACACCATATATTTT. Amino acids: CASSLGSGAHSGNTIYF.

The CDR3 reads CASSLDVMGGYGYTF. The DNA for the CDR3 is TGTGCCAGCAGCTTGGACGTTATGGGGGGCTATGGCTACACCTTC. The J gene is TRBJ1-2, the V gene TRBV7-2; weak D call: TRBD1 (5 bases). Trimming left V 3 bases short and J 4 bases short, with 15 bases between. There are 15 residues in the CDR3. Germline loops: CDR1 SGHTA, CDR2 FQGNSA.

The chain has TRBV7-9 and TRBJ2-5, with TRBD2 matching 14 bases. The junction had 11 bases not matched to a gene; V was cut back by 5 bases and J by 3 bases. Germline V gives CDR1 SEHNR, CDR2 FQNEAQ (reference sequence). The CDR3 is 18 residues long. The CDR3 here is CASSQPRGLAGVEETQYF. The CDR3, as DNA: TGTGCCAGCAGCCAACCAAGGGGACTAGCGGGAGTCGAAGAGACCCAGTACTTC. The complete variable domain, with remaining parts taken from reference TRBV7-9 and TRBJ2-5, reads DTGVSQNPRHKITKRGQNVTFRCDPISEHNRLYWYRQTLGQGPEFLTYFQNEAQLEKSRLLSDRFSAERPKGSFSTLEIQRTEQGDSAMYLCASSQPRGLAGVEETQYFGPGTRLLVL.

The gene calls are TRBV28 and TRBJ2-7, with TRBD2 matching over 9 bases. CDR1 and CDR2 from the germline V gene are MDHEN and SYDVKM. The CDR3 loop spans 14 amino acids. V shed 5 bases, J shed 5 bases, and the junction held 7 bases outside the gene matches. The CDR3 protein is CASSLIAGAHEQYF. The CDR3 coding sequence is TGTGCCAGCAGTCTAATAGCGGGAGCTCACGAGCAGTACTTC.

The chain carries TRBV20-1 and TRBJ1-1; D uncertain. The CDR3 loop spans 11 amino acids. Germline V gene sequence: CDR1 DFQATT, CDR2 SNEGSKA (reference sequence). The V end lost 5 bases, the J end lost 5 bases, and 9 bases lay between the germline ends. The CDR3 is CSAPWETEAFF. The CDR3 DNA reads as TGCAGTGCTCCCTGGGAGACTGAAGCTTTCTTT.

This clone was counted between two and nine times. As DNA, the CDR3 is TGTGCCAGCAGCTTGGCGGGGGAGACCCAGTACTTC. This gives the protein CASSLAGETQYF. The chain carries TRBV5-5 and TRBJ2-5; TRBD2 is a possible D gene (5 bases). Germline V CDR1 and CDR2: SGHKS, YYEKEE (reference sequence). Trimming cost V 0 bases and J 5 bases, with 5 bases left between them. The CDR3 consists of 12 residues.

The chain couples TRBV10-2 to TRBJ2-7; possible D gene TRBD1, 6 bases. The V end lost 8 bases, the J end lost 2 bases, and 7 bases lay between the germline ends. Germline V gene lookup returns CDR1 WSHSY and CDR2 SAAADI. The CDR3 contains 11 residues. The DNA for the CDR3 is TGCGCCAGCGCAGGGGCCTACGAGCAGTACTTC. Residues: CASAGAYEQYF.

The CDR3 reads CASSLRVSQLSPNEQFF. CDR3 nucleotides: TGTGCCAGCAGTCTCAGGGTTTCCCAATTAAGCCCCAATGAGCAGTTCTTC. V usage is TRBV27 and J usage is TRBJ2-1; D is perhaps TRBD1 (5 bases). V was pared by 5 bases and J by 6 bases, with 23 bases between. The germline gives CDR1 MNHEY, CDR2 SMNVEV (reference sequence). CDR3 size: 17 residues.

The V call is TRBV7-9, the J call TRBJ2-7; 10 bases agree with TRBD2. Unmatched junction bases numbered 10, after V lost 6 bases and J lost 2 bases. The CDR3 contains 16 residues. Germline loops: CDR1 SEHNR, CDR2 FQNEAQ (reference sequence). For the CDR3, the DNA is TGTGCCAGCAGAGGGCTAGCGGGGGCTGGGGCCTACGAGCAGTACTTC. This codes for CASRGLAGAGAYEQYF.

This clone appeared a few times. This sequence joins TRBV5-6 and TRBJ2-7; D is perhaps TRBD2 (5 bases). The CDR3 covers 14 residues. Germline V CDR1 and CDR2: SGHDT, YYEEEE. V shed 0 bases and J shed 7 bases, with 14 bases lying between them. The CDR3 DNA sequence: TGTGCCAGCAGCTTGGAAGGGAGCGGTGTGGAGCAGTACTTC. This sequence encodes CASSLEGSGVEQYF.

The chain is built from TRBV7-2 and TRBJ2-7; 13 positions agree with TRBD2. Germline V gives CDR1 SGHTA, CDR2 FQGNSA. With 3 bases clipped from V and 5 bases from J, the junction kept 4 bases outside the gene matches. CDR3 length: 15 residues. CDR3 sequence reads: CASSLTSGRFNEQYF. CDR3 in DNA: TGTGCCAGCAGCTTGACTAGCGGGAGGTTCAACGAGCAGTACTTC.

The CDR3 sequence: CARSSSNEQFF. The CDR3 region has the DNA TGTGCCAGAAGCTCATCCAATGAGCAGTTCTTC. This rearrangement joins TRBV5-3 to TRBJ2-1; unclear D gene. TRBV5-3 is an ORF, and what it does is uncertain. CDR3 length equals 11 residues. Deletions cut 3 bases from V and 6 bases from J, with 4 bases between.

CDR3 nucleotide sequence: TGTGCCAGCAGCGAACACAGGGGAACTGAAGCTTTCTTT. Encoded protein: CASSEHRGTEAFF. This chain connects TRBV9 to TRBJ1-1; 7 nucleotides align to TRBD1. V shed 3 bases, J shed 5 bases, and the junction held 4 bases outside the gene matches. The CDR3 sequence is 13 residues long. Per the germline V gene, CDR1 is SGDLS and CDR2 is YYNGEE.

This rearrangement joins TRBV5-6 to TRBJ2-5; 9 nucleotides agree with TRBD1. The CDR3 is made up of 16 amino acids. Unmatched junction bases numbered 9, after V lost 4 bases and J lost 2 bases. Germline V gene sequence: CDR1 SGHDT, CDR2 YYEEEE. The CDR3 bases are TGTGCCAGCAGCACTACAGGGGGCGCCCCTCAAGAGACCCAGTACTTC. Translating it yields CASSTTGGAPQETQYF.

V gene TRBV28 combines with J gene TRBJ1-1, with D maybe TRBD1 (5 bases). The CDR3 runs 16 residues. From germline, CDR1 is MDHEN and CDR2 SYDVKM. Trimming pared 1 base from V and 1 base from J, leaving 13 bases between. Here the CDR3 DNA reads TGTGCCAGCAGTTTATCCAGGGCTGGAGCGAACACTGAAGCTTTCTTT. Its translation is CASSLSRAGANTEAFF.

The DNA for the CDR3 is TGTGCCAGTAGCCTACAGCTGAGCTCCTACAATGAGCAGTTCTTC. The encoded protein is CASSLQLSSYNEQFF. The genes are TRBV19 and TRBJ2-1, with D uncertain. This CDR3 is built from 15 residues. The V and J ends lost 6 bases and 0 bases respectively, with 12 bases between them. Germline CDR1 LNHDA, CDR2 SQIVND (reference sequence).